Listed below are T cell receptor beta chains from one sample, sequenced in a study of spatial heterogeneity in lung cancer. Each CDR3 protein gets one entry after TCRdb re-called the 5' RACE reads with MiXCR. Here the sample spans about 23,000 distinct CDR3 sequences, approximately 4.7% being singletons. The sample here was PBMCs, taken at surgery. Receptors originate from a male donor with early-stage non-small cell lung cancer. CDR3s include the opening cysteine and the closing phenylalanine or tryptophan. The D gene is left open where the match is weak. Part of the rows lack a size; the others show once, few, many or a class for expanded clones.

CASSKLGQGASYEQYF	TGTGCCAGCAGCAAACTCGGACAGGGGGCGTCCTACGAGCAGTACTTC	TRBV21-1	TRBJ2-7	NA	many
CASSLGQGFNEQYF	TGTGCCAGCAGTTTGGGTCAGGGGTTCAACGAGCAGTACTTC	TRBV28	TRBJ2-7	NA	many
CASSQRHTQYF	TGTGCCAGCAGCCAACGGCATACGCAGTATTTT	TRBV14	TRBJ2-3	NA	medium-sized
CASSGLVWGDSNQPQHF	TGTGCCAGCAGTGGACTGGTCTGGGGCGATAGCAATCAGCCCCAGCATTTT	TRBV6-1	TRBJ1-5	NA	many
CSGQYPGDTQYF	TGCAGCGGACAGTACCCCGGGGATACGCAGTATTTT	TRBV29-1	TRBJ2-3	NA	many
CASSQSLLRTADYGYTF	TGTGCCAGCAGCCAGTCCCTACTTCGGACAGCGGACTATGGCTACACCTTC	TRBV7-2	TRBJ1-2	NA	many
CATAANTGELFF	TGTGCCACAGCGGCGAACACCGGGGAGCTGTTTTTT	TRBV7-6	TRBJ2-2	NA	medium-sized
CSARDDWDSNQPQHF	TGCAGTGCTAGAGATGATTGGGATAGCAATCAGCCCCAGCATTTT	TRBV20-1	TRBJ1-5	NA	many
CASSYSPGQADSPLHF	TGTGCCAGCAGTTACTCACCCGGACAGGCGGATTCACCCCTCCACTTT	TRBV6-2/TRBV6-3	TRBJ1-6	TRBD1	medium-sized
CASSPQGQGGNEQFF	TGTGCCAGCAGTCCCCAAGGACAGGGTGGAAATGAGCAGTTCTTC	TRBV28	TRBJ2-1	TRBD1	NA
CASSLYRDNEQFF	TGTGCCAGCAGCCTATACCGCGACAATGAGCAGTTCTTC	TRBV3-1	TRBJ2-1	NA	many
CSVDGGPHEQYF	TGCAGCGTTGATGGGGGCCCCCACGAGCAGTACTTC	TRBV29-1	TRBJ2-7	NA	NA
CASSYQETAYEQYF	TGTGCCAGCAGTTACCAAGAGACAGCCTACGAGCAGTACTTC	TRBV6-2/TRBV6-3	TRBJ2-7	NA	many
CAAQTPTVYSGANVLTF	TGTGCCGCCCAGACGCCGACCGTTTACTCTGGGGCCAACGTCCTGACTTTC	TRBV28	TRBJ2-6	NA	many
CSGRAWSDTQYF	TGCAGTGGGCGGGCTTGGTCAGATACGCAGTATTTT	TRBV20-1	TRBJ2-3	NA	many
CSARRTDRSPNYGYTF	TGCAGTGCTAGACGGACGGACCGCAGCCCTAACTATGGCTACACCTTC	TRBV20-1	TRBJ1-2	NA	many
CASSLGTFSGNTIYF	TGCGCCAGCAGCTTGGGGACCTTCTCTGGAAACACCATATATTTT	TRBV5-1	TRBJ1-3	NA	many
CASSRIGDTEAFF	TGCGCCAGCAGCCGAATCGGGGACACTGAAGCTTTCTTT	TRBV5-1	TRBJ1-1	NA	many
CASRGTGTVFQYF	TGTGCCAGCAGAGGGACAGGCACCGTATTTCAGTACTTC	TRBV6-2/TRBV6-3	TRBJ2-4	TRBD1	many
CASSPGQATYEQYF	TGTGCCAGCAGTCCCGGACAGGCGACCTACGAGCAGTACTTC	TRBV12-3/TRBV12-4	TRBJ2-7	TRBD1	many
CSAFGLAGVPVPGELFF	TGCAGCGCATTTGGCCTAGCGGGAGTGCCTGTCCCCGGGGAGCTGTTTTTT	TRBV29-1	TRBJ2-2	TRBD2	many
CASSLGGVLTDTQYF	TGTGCCAGCAGTTTAGGTGGTGTCCTCACAGATACGCAGTATTTT	TRBV12-3/TRBV12-4	TRBJ2-3	NA	NA
CASPAYIPADTIYF	TGCGCCAGCCCCGCGTATATTCCCGCAGACACCATATATTTT	TRBV23-1	TRBJ1-3	NA	many
CASSLSSTSSRFF	TGTGCCAGCAGCTTAAGTTCAACGAGCTCGCGGTTCTTC	TRBV7-2	TRBJ2-1	NA	many
CASSYGQGSNYGYTF	TGTGCCAGCAGTTACGGACAGGGATCTAACTATGGCTACACCTTC	TRBV6-5	TRBJ1-2	TRBD1	many